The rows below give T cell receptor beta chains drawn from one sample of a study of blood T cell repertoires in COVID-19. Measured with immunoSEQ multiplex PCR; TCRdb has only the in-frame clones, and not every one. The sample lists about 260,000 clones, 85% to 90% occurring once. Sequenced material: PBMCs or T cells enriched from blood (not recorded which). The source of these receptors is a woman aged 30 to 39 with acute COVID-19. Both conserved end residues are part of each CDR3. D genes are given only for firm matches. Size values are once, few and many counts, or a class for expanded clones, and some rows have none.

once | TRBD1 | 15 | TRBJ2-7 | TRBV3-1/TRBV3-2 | TGTGCCAGCAGCTCCCGAGGACAGGGGGCTTGGGAGCAGTACTTC | CASSSRGQGAWEQYF
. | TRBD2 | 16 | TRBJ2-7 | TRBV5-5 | TGTGCCAGCAGGCAGGGGACTAGCGGGTTCGCCTACGAGCAGTACTTC | CASRQGTSGFAYEQYF
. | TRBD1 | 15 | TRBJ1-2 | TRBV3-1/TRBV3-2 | TGTGCCAGCAGCCAAGAAGGACAGGGGGGATATGGCTACACCTTC | CASSQEGQGGYGYTF
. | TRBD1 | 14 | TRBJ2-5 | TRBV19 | TGTGCCAGTAGTTCGGGGACAGGGGGACAGACCCAGTACTTC | CASSSGTGGQTQYF
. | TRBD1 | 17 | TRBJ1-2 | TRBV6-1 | TGTGCCAGCAGTGGCGGGACAGGGGGGAGGACTAACTATGGCTACACCTTC | CASSGGTGGRTNYGYTF
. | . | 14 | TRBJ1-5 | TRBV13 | TGTGCCAGCAGCCTCACAGGGAGCAATCAGCCCCAGCATTTT | CASSLTGSNQPQHF
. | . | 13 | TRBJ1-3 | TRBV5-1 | TGCGCCAGCAGTGGAGGGATTGGAAACACCATATATTTT | CASSGGIGNTIYF
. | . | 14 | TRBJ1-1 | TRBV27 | TGTGCCAGCAGTATCCCCCCAGGGAACACTGAAGCTTTCTTT | CASSIPPGNTEAFF
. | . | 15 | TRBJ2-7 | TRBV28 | TGTGCCACCGACTCCGGAACAAGGAGCTCCTACGAGCAGTACTTC | CATDSGTRSSYEQYF
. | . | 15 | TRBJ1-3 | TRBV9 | TGTGCCAGCAGCCAGACAGGATTAGGTGGAAACACCATATATTTT | CASSQTGLGGNTIYF
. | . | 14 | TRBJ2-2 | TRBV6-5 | TGTGCCAGCAGACTCTCCTCCACCCCCGGGGAGCTGTTTTTT | CASRLSSTPGELFF
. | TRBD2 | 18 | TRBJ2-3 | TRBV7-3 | TGTGCCAGCAGCTTAACGCCCCGCGACGGGACTATTCCCTATACGCAGTATTTT | CASSLTPRDGTIPYTQYF
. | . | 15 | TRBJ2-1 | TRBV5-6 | TGTGCCAGCAGCTTGGTGACAGGAGGCATCAATGAGCAGTTCTTC | CASSLVTGGINEQFF
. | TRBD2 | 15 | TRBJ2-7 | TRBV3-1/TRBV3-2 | TGTGCCAGCAGCCCACCTGTAGCGGGGCCCTACGAGCAGTACTTC | CASSPPVAGPYEQYF
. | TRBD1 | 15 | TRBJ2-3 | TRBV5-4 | TGTGCCAGCAGCCGGACAGGGGACATCTTGGGCACGCAGTATTTT | CASSRTGDILGTQYF
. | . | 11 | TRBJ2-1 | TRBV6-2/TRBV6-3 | TGTGCCAGCAGTTTTAGCTATGAGCAGTTCTTC | CASSFSYEQFF
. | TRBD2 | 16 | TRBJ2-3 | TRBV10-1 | TGCGCCAGCAGTGAGTCGAGCGGGAGCGCGGCAGATACGCAGTATTTT | CASSESSGSAADTQYF
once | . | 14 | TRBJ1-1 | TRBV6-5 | TGTGCCAGCAGTAGGAACAGGGAGTACACTGAAGCTTTCTTT | CASSRNREYTEAFF
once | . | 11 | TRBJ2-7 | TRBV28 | TGTGCCAGCATCGGGATTTACGAGCAGTACTTC | CASIGIYEQYF
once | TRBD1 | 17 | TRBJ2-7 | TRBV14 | TGTGCCAGCAGCCCCTGGACAGGGGGCCAAAGCTCCTACGAGCAGTACTTC | CASSPWTGGQSSYEQYF
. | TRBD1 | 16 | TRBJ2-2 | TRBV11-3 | TGTGCCAGCAGCCTAACACCCGGACAGGGTCCCGGGGAGCTGTTTTTT | CASSLTPGQGPGELFF
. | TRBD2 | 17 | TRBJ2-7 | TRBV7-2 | TGTGCCAGCAGCGCCGGGACTAGCGGGAGGGCCCGCTACGAGCAGTACTTC | CASSAGTSGRARYEQYF